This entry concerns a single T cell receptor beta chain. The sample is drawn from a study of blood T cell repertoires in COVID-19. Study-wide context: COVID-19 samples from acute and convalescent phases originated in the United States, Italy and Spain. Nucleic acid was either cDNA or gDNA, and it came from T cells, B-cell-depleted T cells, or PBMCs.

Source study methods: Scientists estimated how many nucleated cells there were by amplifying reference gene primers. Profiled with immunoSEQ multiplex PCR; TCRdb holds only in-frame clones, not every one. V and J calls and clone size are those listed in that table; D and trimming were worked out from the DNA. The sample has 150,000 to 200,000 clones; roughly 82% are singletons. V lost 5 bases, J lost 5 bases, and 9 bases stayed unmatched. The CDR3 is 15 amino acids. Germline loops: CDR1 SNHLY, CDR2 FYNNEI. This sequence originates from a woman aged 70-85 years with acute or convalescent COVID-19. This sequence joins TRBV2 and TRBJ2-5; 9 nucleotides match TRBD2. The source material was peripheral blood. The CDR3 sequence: CASSKGASGVETQYF. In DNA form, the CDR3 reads TGTGCCAGCAGTAAAGGGGCTAGCGGGGTGGAGACCCAGTACTTC.